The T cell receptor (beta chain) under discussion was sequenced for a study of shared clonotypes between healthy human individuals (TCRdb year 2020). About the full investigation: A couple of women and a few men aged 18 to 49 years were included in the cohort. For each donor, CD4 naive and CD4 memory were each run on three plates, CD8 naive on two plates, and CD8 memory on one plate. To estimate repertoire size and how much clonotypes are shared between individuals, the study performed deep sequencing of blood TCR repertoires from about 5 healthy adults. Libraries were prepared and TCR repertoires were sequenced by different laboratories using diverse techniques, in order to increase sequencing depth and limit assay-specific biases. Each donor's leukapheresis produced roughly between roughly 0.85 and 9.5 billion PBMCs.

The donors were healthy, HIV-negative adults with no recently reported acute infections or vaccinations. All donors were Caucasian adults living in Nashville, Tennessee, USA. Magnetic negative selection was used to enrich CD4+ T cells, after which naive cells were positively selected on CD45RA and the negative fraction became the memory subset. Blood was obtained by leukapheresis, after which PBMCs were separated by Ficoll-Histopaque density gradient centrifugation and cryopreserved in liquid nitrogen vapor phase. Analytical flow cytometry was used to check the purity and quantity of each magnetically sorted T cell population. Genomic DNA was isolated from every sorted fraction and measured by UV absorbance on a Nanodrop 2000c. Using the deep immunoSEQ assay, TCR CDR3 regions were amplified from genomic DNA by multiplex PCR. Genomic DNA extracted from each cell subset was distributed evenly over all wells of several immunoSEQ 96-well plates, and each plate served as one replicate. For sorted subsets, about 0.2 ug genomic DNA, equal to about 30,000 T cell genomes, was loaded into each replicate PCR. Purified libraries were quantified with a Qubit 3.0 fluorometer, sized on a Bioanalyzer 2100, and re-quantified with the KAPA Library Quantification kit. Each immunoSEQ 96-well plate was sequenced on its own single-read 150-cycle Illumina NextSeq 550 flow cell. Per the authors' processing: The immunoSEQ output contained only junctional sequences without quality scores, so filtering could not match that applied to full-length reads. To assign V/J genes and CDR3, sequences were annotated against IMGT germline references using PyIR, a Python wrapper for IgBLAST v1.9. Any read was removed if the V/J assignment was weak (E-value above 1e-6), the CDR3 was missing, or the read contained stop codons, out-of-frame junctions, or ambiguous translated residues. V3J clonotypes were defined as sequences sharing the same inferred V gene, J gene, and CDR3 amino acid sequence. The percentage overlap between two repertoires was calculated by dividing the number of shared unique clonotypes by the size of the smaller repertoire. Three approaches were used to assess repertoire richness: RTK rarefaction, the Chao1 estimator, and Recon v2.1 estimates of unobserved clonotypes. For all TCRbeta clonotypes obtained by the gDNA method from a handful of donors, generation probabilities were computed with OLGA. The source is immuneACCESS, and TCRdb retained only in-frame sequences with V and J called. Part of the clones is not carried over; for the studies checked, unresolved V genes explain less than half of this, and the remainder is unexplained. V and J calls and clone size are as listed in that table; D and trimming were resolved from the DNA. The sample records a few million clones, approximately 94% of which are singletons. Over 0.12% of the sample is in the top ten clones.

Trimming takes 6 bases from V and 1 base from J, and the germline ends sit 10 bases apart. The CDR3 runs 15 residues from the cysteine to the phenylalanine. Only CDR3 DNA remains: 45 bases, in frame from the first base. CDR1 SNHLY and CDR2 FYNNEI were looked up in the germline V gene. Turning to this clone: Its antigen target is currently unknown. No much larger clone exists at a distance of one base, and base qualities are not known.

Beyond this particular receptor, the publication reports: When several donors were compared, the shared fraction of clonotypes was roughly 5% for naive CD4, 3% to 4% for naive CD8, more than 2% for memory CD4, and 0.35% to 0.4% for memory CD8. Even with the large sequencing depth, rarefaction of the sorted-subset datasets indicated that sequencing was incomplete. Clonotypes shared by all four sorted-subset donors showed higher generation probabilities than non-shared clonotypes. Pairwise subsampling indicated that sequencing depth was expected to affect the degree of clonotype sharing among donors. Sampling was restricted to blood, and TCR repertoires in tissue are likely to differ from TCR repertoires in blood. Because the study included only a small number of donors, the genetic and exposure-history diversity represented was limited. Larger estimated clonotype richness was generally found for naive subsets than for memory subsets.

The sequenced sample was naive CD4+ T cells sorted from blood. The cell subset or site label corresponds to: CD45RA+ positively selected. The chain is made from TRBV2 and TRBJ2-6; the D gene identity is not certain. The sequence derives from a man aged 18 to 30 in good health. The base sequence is TGTGCCAGCAGCCGCACCTCATCTGGGGCCAACGTCCTGACTTTC. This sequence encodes CASSRTSSGANVLTF. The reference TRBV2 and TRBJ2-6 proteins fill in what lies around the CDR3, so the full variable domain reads EPEVTQTPSHQVTQMGQEVILRCVPISNHLYFYWYRQILGQKVEFLVSFYNNEISEKSEIFDDQFSVERPDGSNFTLKIRSTKLEDSAMYFCASSRTSSGANVLTFGAGSRLTVL.